Following are 21 T cell receptor delta chains from one sample sequenced in a study of in vitro expanded adult blood gammadelta T cells. After expansion, live CD3+ TCRgammadelta+ Vgamma9+ Vdelta2+ T cells were FACS-sorted. A one-day pulse of about 0.91 uM zoledronate was given to PBMC before three washes. Expansion lasted approximately 13 days, and IL-2 was replenished every 3 to 4 days. Their cognate antigens are unknown. TCRdb re-processed the 5' RACE reads using CATT. The data show around 460 delta-chain clones, 30% to 45% seen once. The input for sequencing was gamma-delta T cells from peripheral blood expanded in culture, taken from an in vitro culture stimulated with zoledronate. These receptors all come from an adult in good health.

This clone counts as large (0.1 to 1%). Other DNA sequences in this specimen translate into the identical CDR3. The CDR3 is CACDSVLGAPTDKLIF. The CDR3 nucleotides read TGTGCCTGTGACAGTGTACTGGGGGCCCCCACCGATAAACTCATCTTT. The V and J genes are TRDV2 and TRDJ1; 8 bases are shared with TRDD3. Trimming removed 2 bases from V and 1 base from J; junction bases left unmatched: 8. Germline-derived CDR1 and CDR2 are GEAIGNYY and EKD. This CDR3 has 16 residues.

Of note for this clone: The protein in TCRdb stems from a much larger clone and differs at residue 15 from this DNA's translation, likely a read error; here the protein is translated from the DNA. CDR3 nucleotide sequence: TGTGCCTGTTTACCCTTACTGGGGGATAAAAGGGTCACCGATGAACTCATCTTT. As protein: CACLPLLGDKRVTDELIF. V gene TRDV2 combines with J gene TRDJ1, with 11 bases lining up with TRDD3. Here the J gene came from matching the DNA to germline, since TCRdb omits it. CDR3 size: 18 residues. Germline CDR1 is GEAIGNYY and CDR2 is EKD.

This clone is large. This chain connects TRDV2 to TRDJ1; TRDD3 matches at 8 bases. Looked up from germline, CDR1 is GEAIGNYY and CDR2 is EKD. Losses at the gene ends were 0 bases for V and 0 bases for J; bases not matched to a gene: 8. CDR3 size: 17 residues. Written as DNA, the CDR3 is TGTGCCTGTGACACCGTAACTGGGGGCCCGTACACCGATAAACTCATCTTT. Its translation: CACDTVTGGPYTDKLIF.

About this clone: A much larger clone lies a single base off, so this may be a read error. The chain employs TRDV2 and TRDJ1; a possible D gene is TRDD3 (5 bases). The J gene was missing in TCRdb and was found by matching the end of the DNA to germline. Deletions cut 3 bases from V and 2 bases from J, with 18 bases between. The CDR3 is 16 residues long. CDR1 is GEAIGNYY, CDR2 EKD, per germline. The DNA for the CDR3 is TGTGCCTGTGACCCGGTGGATAGAGGAGGGACCGATAAACTCATCTTT. This encodes CACDPVDRGGTDKLIF.

Regarding this clone: A far larger clone is a single base away, which makes a read error likely. This CDR3 is also generated by other DNA sequences in the sample. No J gene call was made, and the V gene is TRDV2; the table assigns TRDD3, which was not confirmed against the DNA. The CDR3 extends over 18 amino acids. CDR1 GEAIGNYY and CDR2 EKD come from the germline V gene. CDR3 protein: CACDTVPHILGATDKLIF. The DNA for the CDR3 is TGTGCCTGTGACACAGTTCCTCATATACTGGGAGCCACCGATAAACTTATCTTT.

In the case of this clone: This sequence may be a read error, since a much larger clone differs from it by one base. The chain uses TRDV2 and TRDJ1, with 8 bases fitting TRDD3. CDR1 GEAIGNYY and CDR2 EKD come from the germline V gene. The CDR3 contains 16 residues. In DNA form, the CDR3 reads TGTGCCGGTGACACCGTCGCGCGTCCTGGGGGAGGCAAACTCATCTTT. It yields the protein CAGDTVARPGGGKLIF.

Points on this clone: One base separates it from a far larger clone, so it is likely a read error. The chain recombines TRDV2 with TRDJ3; 8 nucleotides agree with TRDD3. TCRdb carries no J gene annotation; the J gene was assigned here by matching the DNA with germline. Germline CDR1 is GEAIGNYY and CDR2 is EKD. Trimming at V came to 3 bases and at J to 0 bases, leaving 9 bases not matched to a gene. The CDR3 is made up of 19 amino acids. CDR3 amino acids: CACDPTGGCASWDTRQMFF. DNA for the CDR3: TGTGCCTGTGACCCTACTGGGGGGTGCGCCTCCTGGGACACCCGACAGATGTTTTTC.

Concerning this clone itself: This likely reflects a read error, since a far larger clone is one base away. Other DNA sequences in the same sample also yield this CDR3. The chain is built from TRDV2 and TRDJ3; 12 positions match TRDD3. TCRdb does not report a J gene; here it was assigned by matching the DNA to germline references. From germline, CDR1 is GEAIGNYY and CDR2 EKD. This CDR3 comprises 19 residues. The CDR3 DNA sequence: TGTGCCTGTGACACAACTGGGGGATACCGGACCTGGGACACCCGTCAGATGTTTTTC. Encoded protein: CACDTTGGYRTWDTRQMFF.

Remarks on this clone: One base separates it from a far larger clone, so it is likely a read error. The chain uses TRDV2 and TRDJ3, with 12 nucleotides matching TRDD3. TCRdb gives no J gene; it was assigned here by matching the DNA to germline. The CDR3 covers 19 residues. V lost 3 bases, J lost 2 bases, and 7 bases stayed unmatched. In germline, CDR1 is GEAIGNYY, CDR2 EKD. In DNA, the CDR3 is TGTGCCTGTGACTCAACTGGGGGATACCGGACCTGGGACACCCGACAGATGTTTTTC. Translation gives CACDSTGGYRTWDTRQMFF.

This clone occurred a few times. This could be a read error, since a much larger clone is one nucleotide away. The chain couples TRDV2 to TRDJ3; 7 bases fit TRDD3. The J gene is absent in TCRdb and was assigned here via DNA matching to germline. Germline CDR1 is GEAIGNYY and CDR2 is EKD. This CDR3 is 19 amino acids long. CDR3 DNA: TGTGCCTGTGACACGGCTGGGGGTCAAAGCTCCTGGGACACTCGACAGATGTTTTTC. Its translation: CACDTAGGQSSWDTRQMFF.

The sample holds a few counts of this clone. This may come from a read error, since a much larger clone is one base off. DNA for the CDR3: TGTGCCTGTGACACCGTGGGGGCTACGTACACTGATAAACTCATCTTT. Translating it yields CACDTVGATYTDKLIF. The chain uses TRDV2 and TRDJ1, with D perhaps matching TRDD3 (6 bases). The J gene, not given by TCRdb, was assigned here from a germline match of the nucleotide sequence. Germline V CDR1 and CDR2: GEAIGNYY, EKD. This CDR3 is 16 amino acids long.

This clone turned up a few times. A far larger clone is one nucleotide away, so this likely arose from a read error. This chain uses TRDV2 with TRDJ1, with TRDD3 matching 13 bases. In the absence of a J gene in TCRdb, the DNA was matched to germline to assign it here. The V segment lost 2 bases and the J segment 1 base; nucleotides outside the gene matches: 9. The CDR3 is 18 residues long. Germline V gene sequence: CDR1 GEAIGNYY, CDR2 EKD. The CDR3 sequence is CACDSVLGDTHTTDKLIF. CDR3 nucleotides: TGTGCCTGTGACAGCGTACTGGGGGATACGCATACCACCGATAAACTCATCTTT.

About this clone: A far more abundant clone sits one base away, making this likely a read error. Other nucleotide sequences from this sample produce the same CDR3. The rearrangement joins TRDV2 to TRDJ1; D gene ambiguous. The J gene was missing in TCRdb and was found by matching the end of the DNA to germline. The CDR3 extends over 17 amino acids. From germline, CDR1 is GEAIGNYY and CDR2 EKD. V was shortened by 3 bases and J by 0 bases, with 19 bases between the two germline ends. CDR3 coding DNA: TGTGCCTGTGACGGGGTATCTCCTCTGTACCACACCGATAAACTCATCTTT. This sequence encodes CACDGVSPLYHTDKLIF.

Comment on this clone: A far larger clone is just one base off, so this is likely a read error. V is TRDV2 and J is TRDJ1; 11 bases match TRDD3. The J gene, left out of TCRdb, was set here by checking the DNA against germline. The CDR3 extends over 15 amino acids. Germline CDR1 is GEAIGNYY and CDR2 is EKD. V lost 2 bases to trimming and J lost 5 bases; unmatched junction nucleotides: 6. This CDR3 reads CACDRVGDTADKLIF. The CDR3 DNA follows: TGTGCCTGTGACAGGGTGGGGGATACGGCAGATAAACTCATCTTT.

In its sample, this clone is medium-sized (0.01 to 0.1%). The chain links TRDV2 to TRDJ3; no clear D. This CDR3 region has 19 residues. In germline, CDR1 is GEAIGNYY, CDR2 EKD. The V and J ends lost 0 bases and 0 bases respectively, with 14 bases between them. CDR3 in amino acids: CACDTVRPLSSWDTRQMFF. DNA of the CDR3: TGTGCCTGTGACACCGTACGTCCCCTAAGCTCCTGGGACACCCGACAGATGTTTTTC.

In its sample, this clone is large (0.1 to 1%). V gene TRDV2 combines with J gene TRDJ1; the D gene is possibly TRDD3 (6 bases). Trimming pared 0 bases from V and 5 bases from J, leaving 12 bases between. This CDR3 contains 14 residues. The germline CDR1 and CDR2 sequences are GEAIGNYY and EKD. CDR3 residues: CACDTLGTKDKLIF. CDR3 nucleotide sequence: TGTGCCTGTGACACCCTGGGGACAAAGGATAAACTCATCTTT.

This clone was counted a few times. Given a much more abundant clone one base away, this may be a read error. The sample holds other DNA sequences that translate to the same CDR3. This rearrangement joins TRDV2 to TRDJ1, with D perhaps TRDD3 (5 bases). Germline V gene data show CDR1 as GEAIGNYY and CDR2 as EKD. The CDR3 has 16 residues. Written as DNA, the CDR3 is TGTGCCTGTGACACCGTGGGGACCCTGTACACAGATAAACTCATCTTT. Translation gives CACDTVGTLYTDKLIF.

This clone was observed a handful of times. With a much larger clone just one base away, this may be a read error. The same CDR3 also results from other DNA sequences found in this sample. This sequence joins TRDV2 and TRDJ1; D might be TRDD3 (6 bases). Per the germline V gene, CDR1 is GEAIGNYY and CDR2 is EKD. There are 16 residues in the CDR3. The CDR3 spells CACDEVLGGNTDKLIF. DNA for the CDR3: TGTGCCTGTGACGAGGTACTGGGCGGAAACACAGATAAACTCATCTTT.

A remark on this clone: This may stem from a read error, because a much larger clone lies one nucleotide away. Within the sample, other DNA sequences also encode this same CDR3. The gene calls are TRDV2 and TRDJ3; weak D call: TRDD3 (5 bases). Germline matching of the DNA provided the J gene here, since TCRdb leaves it blank. CDR3 length: 21 residues. The germline CDR1 and CDR2 sequences are GEAIGNYY and EKD. This chain's CDR3 is CACDPTPWEGQNSWDTRQMFF. The DNA of the CDR3 is TGTGCCTGTGACCCGACCCCGTGGGAGGGACAAAACTCCTGGGACACTCGACAGATGTTTTTC.

By share of the sample, this clone is large (0.1 to 1%). As DNA, the CDR3 is TGTGCCTGTGACACCGTGGAGCCACTGGGGGATTTAAGAGCTTTGACAGCACAACTCTTCTTT. Encoded protein: CACDTVEPLGDLRALTAQLFF. The J gene is TRDJ2, the V gene TRDV2, with 10 nucleotides matching TRDD3. This CDR3 has 21 amino acids. Germline CDR1 GEAIGNYY, CDR2 EKD. Trimming removed 0 bases from V and 0 bases from J; junction bases left unmatched: 15.

As concerns this clone: The junction and the germline gene differ at one end; a read error may be behind it. The same CDR3 is also encoded by other DNA sequences in this sample. The J gene is TRDJ1, the V gene TRDV2, with D maybe TRDD3 (5 bases). TCRdb lists no J gene, so it was determined here by aligning the DNA to germline. This CDR3 region has 18 residues. Germline V lookup: CDR1 GEAIGNYY, CDR2 EKD. The chain's CDR3 is CARDTAGRRGPETDKLIF. CDR3 nucleotide sequence: TGTGCCCGTGACACCGCCGGAAGACGGGGGCCTGAAACAGATAAACTCATCTTT.